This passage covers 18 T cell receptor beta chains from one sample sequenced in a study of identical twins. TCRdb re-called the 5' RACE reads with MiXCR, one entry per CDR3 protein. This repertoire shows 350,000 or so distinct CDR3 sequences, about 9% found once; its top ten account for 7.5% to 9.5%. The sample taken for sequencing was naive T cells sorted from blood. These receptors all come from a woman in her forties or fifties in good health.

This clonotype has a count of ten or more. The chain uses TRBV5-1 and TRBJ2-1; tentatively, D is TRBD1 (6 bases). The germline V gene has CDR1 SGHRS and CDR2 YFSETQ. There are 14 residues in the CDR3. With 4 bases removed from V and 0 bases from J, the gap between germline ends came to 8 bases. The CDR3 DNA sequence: TGCGCCAGCAGCCGGGACAACTCCTACAATGAGCAGTTCTTC. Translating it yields CASSRDNSYNEQFF.

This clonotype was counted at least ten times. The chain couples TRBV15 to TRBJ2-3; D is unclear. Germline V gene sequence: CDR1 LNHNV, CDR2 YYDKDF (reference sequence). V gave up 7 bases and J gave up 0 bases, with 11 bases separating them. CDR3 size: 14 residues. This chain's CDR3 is CATILGSSTDTQYF. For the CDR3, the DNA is TGTGCCACCATCCTAGGGTCGAGCACAGATACGCAGTATTTT.

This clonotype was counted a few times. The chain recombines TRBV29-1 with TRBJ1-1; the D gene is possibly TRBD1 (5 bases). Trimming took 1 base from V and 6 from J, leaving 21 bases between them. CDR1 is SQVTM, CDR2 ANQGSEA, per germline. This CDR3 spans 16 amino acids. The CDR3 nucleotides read TGCAGCGTTGAAGGGCGAACCGGGACGGCGTTCGCTGAAGCTTTCTTT. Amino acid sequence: CSVEGRTGTAFAEAFF.

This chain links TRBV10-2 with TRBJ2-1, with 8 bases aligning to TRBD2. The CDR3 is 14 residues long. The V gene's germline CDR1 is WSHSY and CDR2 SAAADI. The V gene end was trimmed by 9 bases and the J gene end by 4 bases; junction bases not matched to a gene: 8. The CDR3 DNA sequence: TGCGCCAGTTGGATAGCGGGAATTTACAATGAGCAGTTCTTC. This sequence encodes CASWIAGIYNEQFF.

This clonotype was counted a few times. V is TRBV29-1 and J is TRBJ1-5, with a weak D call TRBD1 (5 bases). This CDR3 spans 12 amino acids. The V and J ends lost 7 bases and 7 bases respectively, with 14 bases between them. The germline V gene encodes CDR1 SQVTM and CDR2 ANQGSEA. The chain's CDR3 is CSAMGVGQPQHF. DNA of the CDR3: TGCAGCGCCATGGGGGTCGGCCAGCCCCAGCATTTT. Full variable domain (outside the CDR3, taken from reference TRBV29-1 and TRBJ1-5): SAVISQKPSRDICQRGTSLTIQCQVDSQVTMMFWYRQQPGQSLTLIATANQGSEATYESGFVIDKFPISRPNLTFSTLTVSNMSPEDSSIYLCSAMGVGQPQHFGDGTRLSIL.

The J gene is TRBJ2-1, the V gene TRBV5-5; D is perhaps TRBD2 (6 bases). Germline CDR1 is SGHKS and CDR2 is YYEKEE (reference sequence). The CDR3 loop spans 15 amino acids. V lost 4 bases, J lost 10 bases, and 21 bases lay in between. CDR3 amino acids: CASSPRQREGGEQFF. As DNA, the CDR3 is TGTGCCAGCAGCCCCCGACAGAGGGAAGGAGGGGAGCAGTTCTTC.

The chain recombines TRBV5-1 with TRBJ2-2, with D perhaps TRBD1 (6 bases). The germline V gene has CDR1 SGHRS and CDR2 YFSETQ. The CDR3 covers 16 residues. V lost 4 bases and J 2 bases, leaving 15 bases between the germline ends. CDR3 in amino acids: CASSRIQGFNTGELFF. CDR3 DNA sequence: TGCGCCAGCAGCAGAATACAGGGTTTTAACACCGGGGAGCTGTTTTTT.

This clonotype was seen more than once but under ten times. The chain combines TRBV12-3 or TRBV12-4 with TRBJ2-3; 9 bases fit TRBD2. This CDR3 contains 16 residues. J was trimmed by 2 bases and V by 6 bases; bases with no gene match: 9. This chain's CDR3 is CASSPSGIADTDTQYF. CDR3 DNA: TGTGCCAGCAGCCCTAGCGGGATAGCTGACACAGATACGCAGTATTTT.

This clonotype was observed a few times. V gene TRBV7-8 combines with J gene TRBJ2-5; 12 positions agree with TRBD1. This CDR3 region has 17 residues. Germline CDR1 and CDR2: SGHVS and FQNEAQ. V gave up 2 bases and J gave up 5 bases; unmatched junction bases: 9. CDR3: CASSLFRDRGRLETQYF. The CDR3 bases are TGTGCCAGCAGCTTATTTCGGGACAGGGGGCGCCTGGAGACCCAGTACTTC.

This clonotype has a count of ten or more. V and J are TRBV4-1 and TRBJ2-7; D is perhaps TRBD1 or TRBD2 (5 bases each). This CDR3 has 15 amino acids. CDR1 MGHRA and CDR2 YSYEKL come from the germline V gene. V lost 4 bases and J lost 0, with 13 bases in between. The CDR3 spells CASSLGERGSYEQYV. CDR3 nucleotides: TGCGCCAGCAGCCTGGGAGAAAGGGGCTCCTACGAGCAGTACGTC.

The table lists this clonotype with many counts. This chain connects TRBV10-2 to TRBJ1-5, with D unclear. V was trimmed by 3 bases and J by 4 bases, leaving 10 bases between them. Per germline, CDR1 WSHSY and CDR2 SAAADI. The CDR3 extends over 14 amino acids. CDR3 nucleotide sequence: TGCGCCAGCAGTGACCGACTGGGGAATCAGCCCCAGCATTTT. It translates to CASSDRLGNQPQHF.

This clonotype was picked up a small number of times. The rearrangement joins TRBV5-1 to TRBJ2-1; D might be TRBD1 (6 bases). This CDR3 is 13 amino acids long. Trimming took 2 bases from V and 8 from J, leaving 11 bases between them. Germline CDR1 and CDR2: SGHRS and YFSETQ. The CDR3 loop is CASSFRGYDEQFF. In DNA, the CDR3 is TGCGCCAGCAGCTTCAGGGGATACGATGAGCAGTTCTTC.

CDR3: CASSLGGADRANTEAFF. CDR3 bases: TGTGCCAGCAGCTTAGGGGGGGCGGACAGGGCGAACACTGAAGCTTTCTTT. The V and J genes are TRBV7-9 and TRBJ1-1, with 8 bases that match TRBD1. Losses at the gene ends were 1 base for V and 1 base for J; bases not matched to a gene: 8. Germline CDR1 is SEHNR and CDR2 is FQNEAQ (reference sequence). The CDR3 is 17 residues long.

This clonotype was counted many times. CDR3 loop: CSAYRGGQEAFF. The CDR3 region has the DNA TGCAGTGCATATAGGGGGGGACAAGAAGCTTTCTTT. The chain carries TRBV20-1 and TRBJ1-1; D is perhaps TRBD1 (6 bases). The V end lost 6 bases, the J end lost 8 bases, and 16 bases lay between the germline ends. Germline V lookup: CDR1 DFQATT, CDR2 SNEGSKA (reference sequence). This CDR3 is built from 12 residues.

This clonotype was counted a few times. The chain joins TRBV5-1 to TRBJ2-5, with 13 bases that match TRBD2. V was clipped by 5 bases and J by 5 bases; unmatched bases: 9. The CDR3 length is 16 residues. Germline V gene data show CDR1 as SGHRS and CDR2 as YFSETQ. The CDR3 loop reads CASRFGLAGALETQYF. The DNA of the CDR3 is TGCGCCAGCAGATTCGGACTAGCGGGAGCACTGGAGACCCAGTACTTC. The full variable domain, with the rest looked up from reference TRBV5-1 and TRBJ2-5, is KAGVTQTPRYLIKTRGQQVTLSCSPISGHRSVSWYQQTPGQGLQFLFEYFSETQRNKGNFPGRFSGRQFSNSRSEMNVSTLELGDSALYLCASRFGLAGALETQYFGPGTRLLVL.

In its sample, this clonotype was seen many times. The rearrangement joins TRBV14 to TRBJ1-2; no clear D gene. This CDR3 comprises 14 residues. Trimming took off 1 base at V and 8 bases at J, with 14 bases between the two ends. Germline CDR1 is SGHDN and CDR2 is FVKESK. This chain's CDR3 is CASSQVSGGTGYTF. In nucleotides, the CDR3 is TGTGCCAGCAGCCAAGTTTCGGGTGGAACGGGCTACACCTTC.

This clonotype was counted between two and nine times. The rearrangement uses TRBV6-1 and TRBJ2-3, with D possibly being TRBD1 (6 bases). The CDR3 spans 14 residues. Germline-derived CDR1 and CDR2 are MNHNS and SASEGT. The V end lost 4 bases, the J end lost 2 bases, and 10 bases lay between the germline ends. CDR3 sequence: CASSVDRTTDTQYF. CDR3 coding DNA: TGTGCCAGCAGTGTGGACAGAACCACAGATACGCAGTATTTT.

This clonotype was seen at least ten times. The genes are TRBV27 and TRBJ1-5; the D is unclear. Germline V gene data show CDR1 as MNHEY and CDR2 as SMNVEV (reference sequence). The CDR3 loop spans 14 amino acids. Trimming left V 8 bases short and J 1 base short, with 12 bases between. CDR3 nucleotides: TGTGCCAGCGGGCCGCTGCAGAGCAATCAGCCCCAGCATTTT. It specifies CASGPLQSNQPQHF.